This T cell receptor (beta chain) was found in a study of post-analysis software for immune sequencing data. Incorporated into the TCR beta cDNA libraries were unique molecular identifiers, which served to reduce PCR and sequencing biases. Each CDR3 protein is one row after TCRdb ran MiXCR on the PCR reads. The data hold about 760,000 distinct CDR3 sequences, with about 27% observed a single time. V lost 4 bases, J lost 5 bases, and 12 bases lay in between. The CDR3 is 13 amino acids. Germline loops: CDR1 SGHKS, CDR2 YYEKEE (reference sequence). Findings of the study overall: Controls showed lower frequencies than patients for roughly 5 TRBV segments, and TRBV5-6, TRBV5-1 and TRBV20-1 were among these.

Concerning this clonotype itself: The antigen is not known.

What was sequenced was blood. The chain links TRBV5-5 to TRBJ1-1, with D perhaps matching TRBD1 (6 bases). The TCR was taken from a girl aged 5-17 years with multiple sclerosis. CDR3 nucleotides: TGTGCCAGCAGCAGGACAGATAAGACTGAAGCTTTCTTT. This sequence encodes CASSRTDKTEAFF.